The 18 T cell receptor beta chains below all came from one sample that was sequenced in a study of T cell changes during pregnancy in multiple sclerosis. Data came from immunoSEQ multiplex PCR; TCRdb stores just in-frame clones and leaves some out. The sample holds tens of thousands of clones, 70% to 90% seen once. The sequencing here drew on CD4+ T cells from peripheral blood mononuclear cells, taken after pregnancy. The source of these receptors is a female donor with multiple sclerosis, enrolled in a pregnancy study.

This clone was seen more than once but under ten times. The V gene is TRBV7-6, the J gene TRBJ1-3; a weak D match, TRBD1 (5 bases). The V end was cut by 2 bases, the J end by 0 bases, with 8 bases between. CDR1 SGHVS and CDR2 FNYEAQ come from the germline V gene. CDR3 length equals 15 residues. CDR3 sequence: CASSLSRASGNTIYF. The CDR3, as DNA: TGTGCCAGCAGCTTAAGCAGGGCCTCTGGAAACACCATATATTTT.

The chain uses TRBV18 and TRBJ2-3, with D possibly TRBD2 on 5 matching bases. Trimming pared 6 bases from V and 0 bases from J, leaving 10 bases between. There are 14 residues in the CDR3. Per germline, CDR1 KGHSH and CDR2 LQKENI. CDR3 residues: CASSQAVSTDTQYF. As DNA, the CDR3 is TGTGCCAGCTCCCAAGCGGTTAGCACAGATACGCAGTATTTT.

This chain connects TRBV5-5 to TRBJ1-2; no definite D call. Per germline, CDR1 SGHKS and CDR2 YYEKEE (reference sequence). The CDR3 contains 14 residues. V was shortened by 0 bases and J by 2 bases, with 8 bases between the two germline ends. The CDR3 DNA follows: TGTGCCAGCAGCTTGGGGGCCGGCAACTATGGCTACACCTTC. This gives the protein CASSLGAGNYGYTF.

This clone was observed a few times. The chain employs TRBV7-2 and TRBJ1-4; no definite D call. This CDR3 is 14 amino acids long. Trimming took off 1 base at V and 7 bases at J, with 10 bases between the two ends. Germline CDR1 is SGHTA and CDR2 is FQGNSA. The CDR3 here is CASSLESAPEKLFF. The CDR3 bases are TGTGCCAGCAGCTTAGAGAGCGCCCCTGAAAAACTGTTTTTT.

This clone has a handful of counts. The chain combines TRBV2 with TRBJ1-5; a possible D gene is TRBD1 (6 bases). The CDR3 is 12 amino acids. Per germline, CDR1 SNHLY and CDR2 FYNNEI. Trimming shortened V by 8 bases and J by 7 bases, and 12 bases separated the two germline ends. This chain's CDR3 is CASDQGSQPQHF. As DNA, the CDR3 is TGTGCCAGCGACCAGGGGAGCCAGCCCCAGCATTTT.

This chain uses TRBV7-3 with TRBJ2-7, with 7 bases identical to TRBD2. Unmatched junction bases numbered 9, after V lost 8 bases and J lost 5 bases. CDR1 and CDR2 (germline): SGHTA, FQGTGA. The length of the CDR3 is 13 residues. CDR3: CASAGGWAHEQYF. The CDR3 DNA reads as TGTGCCAGCGCCGGGGGGTGGGCTCACGAGCAGTACTTC.

This chain joins TRBV6-1 and TRBJ1-6; D unresolved. CDR3 size: 14 residues. V shed 2 bases and J shed 9 bases, with 11 bases lying between them. Germline CDR1 reads MNHNS; CDR2 reads SASEGT. The CDR3 sequence: CASSESGLGSPLHF. CDR3 nucleotides: TGTGCCAGCAGTGAAAGCGGCCTAGGTTCACCCCTCCACTTT.

This clone has just one count. The J gene is TRBJ2-2, the V gene TRBV11-2, with D possibly matching TRBD1 (5 bases). V lost 8 bases to trimming and J lost 4 bases, with 17 bases between them. Germline V lookup: CDR1 SGHAT, CDR2 FQNNGV. The CDR3 is made up of 15 amino acids. CDR3 sequence: CASHDRRRITGELFF. The CDR3 DNA is TGTGCCAGCCATGACAGACGTAGGATCACCGGGGAGCTGTTTTTT. The full variable domain, completed using reference TRBV11-2 and TRBJ2-2, is EAGVAQSPRYKIIEKRQSVAFWCNPISGHATLYWYQQILGQGPKLLIQFQNNGVVDDSQLPKDRFSAERLKGVDSTLKIQPAKLEDSAVYLCASHDRRRITGELFFGEGSRLTVL.

The genes are TRBV5-6 and TRBJ2-5; 7 bases line up with TRBD2. J was trimmed by 2 bases and V by 4 bases; bases with no gene match: 17. The CDR3 has 18 amino acids. Germline V gives CDR1 SGHDT, CDR2 YYEEEE. The CDR3 here is CASSTWLLAWGLQETQYF. As DNA, the CDR3 is TGTGCCAGCAGCACATGGTTACTAGCGTGGGGCCTTCAAGAGACCCAGTACTTC.

The rearrangement uses TRBV28 and TRBJ1-3; D remains ambiguous. V was trimmed by 10 bases and J by 2 bases, leaving 15 bases between them. Germline-derived CDR1 and CDR2 are MDHEN and SYDVKM. The CDR3 sequence is 14 residues long. CDR3 nucleotide sequence: TGTGCCACCACGTACAGCTCCACTGGAAACACCATATATTTT. This codes for CATTYSSTGNTIYF.

The J gene is TRBJ1-4, the V gene TRBV4-3, with 7 bases that match TRBD1. J lost 4 bases, V lost 6 bases, and 5 bases had no gene match. The CDR3 is 14 amino acids. Germline-derived CDR1 and CDR2 are LGHNA and YSLEER. The CDR3 sequence is CASRRQGDNEKLFF. DNA for the CDR3: TGCGCCAGCAGGCGACAGGGTGATAATGAAAAACTGTTTTTT.

Only one count was recorded for this clone. V is TRBV7-8 and J is TRBJ1-3; D unresolved. Deletions cut 0 bases from V and 4 bases from J, with 13 bases between. Germline V CDR1 and CDR2: SGHVS, FQNEAQ. The CDR3 is 16 amino acids. The CDR3 is CASSLAGTGGGNTIYF. The CDR3 DNA follows: TGTGCCAGCAGCTTAGCCGGCACCGGCGGGGGAAACACCATATATTTT.

This clone was observed a few times. The chain recombines TRBV7-3 with TRBJ2-1, with 9 bases aligning to TRBD2. Germline trimming cut 4 bases from V and 7 bases from J; bases unmatched to any gene: 5. Germline V lookup: CDR1 SGHTA, CDR2 FQGTGA. This CDR3 is built from 14 residues. CDR3 amino acids: CASSSLAGGNEQFF. The DNA of the CDR3 is TGTGCCAGCAGCTCCCTCGCGGGGGGGAATGAGCAGTTCTTC.

The V and J genes are TRBV9 and TRBJ1-2, with a tentative D call TRBD1 (6 bases). The CDR3 consists of 13 residues. Germline V lookup: CDR1 SGDLS, CDR2 YYNGEE. Trimming took 5 bases from V and 3 from J, leaving 11 bases between them. The chain's CDR3 is CASRRGGHYGYTF. Here the CDR3 DNA reads TGTGCCAGCAGAAGGGGGGGCCACTATGGCTACACCTTC.

The gene calls are TRBV2 and TRBJ2-7; no definite D call. CDR1 and CDR2 from the germline V gene are SNHLY and FYNNEI. The CDR3 has 13 amino acids. With 0 bases removed from V and 6 bases from J, the gap between germline ends came to 9 bases. As DNA, the CDR3 is TGTGCCAGCAGTGAAGCGCCGGGTAGCGAGCAGTACTTC. Its protein product is CASSEAPGSEQYF.

The gene calls are TRBV7-2 and TRBJ1-2; 9 bases map to TRBD1. Unmatched junction bases numbered 5, after V lost 0 bases and J lost 6 bases. The CDR3 extends over 15 amino acids. The germline CDR1 and CDR2 sequences are SGHTA and FQGNSA. This chain's CDR3 is CASSLAPGQGNGYTF. As DNA, the CDR3 is TGTGCCAGCAGCTTAGCACCGGGACAGGGAAATGGCTACACCTTC.

This clone was recorded only once. The chain combines TRBV10-3 with TRBJ2-7; 7 nucleotides line up with TRBD2. Losses at the gene ends were 3 bases for V and 5 bases for J; bases not matched to a gene: 4. The CDR3 is 13 amino acids. The germline CDR1 and CDR2 sequences are ENHRY and SYGVKD. CDR3 nucleotides: TGTGCCATCAGTGATGGGACTACTAACGAGCAGTACTTC. This translates into CAISDGTTNEQYF.

This rearrangement joins TRBV11-2 to TRBJ1-3; the D is unclear. This CDR3 is 15 amino acids long. Germline V gene lookup returns CDR1 SGHAT and CDR2 FQNNGV. V lost 3 bases and J 0 bases, leaving 9 bases between the germline ends. Here the CDR3 reads CASSFPEGSGNTIYF. The CDR3 DNA is TGTGCCAGCAGCTTCCCGGAGGGCTCTGGAAACACCATATATTTT.